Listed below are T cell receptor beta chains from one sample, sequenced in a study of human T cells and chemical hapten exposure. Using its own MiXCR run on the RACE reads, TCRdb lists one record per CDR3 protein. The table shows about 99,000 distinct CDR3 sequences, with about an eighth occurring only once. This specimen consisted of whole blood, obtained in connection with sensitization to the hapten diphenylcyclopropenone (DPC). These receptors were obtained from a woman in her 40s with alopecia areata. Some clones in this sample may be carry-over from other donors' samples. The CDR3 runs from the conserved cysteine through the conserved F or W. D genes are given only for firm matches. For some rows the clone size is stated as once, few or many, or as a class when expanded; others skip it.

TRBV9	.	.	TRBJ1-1	TGTGCCAGCAGCGTAGACGGCGTGTCTCACGGGACTGAAGCTTTCTTT	CASSVDGVSHGTEAFF
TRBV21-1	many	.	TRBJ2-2	TGTGCCAGCAGCAAAGAACGTGCGGGAGCGGTCCCCGGGGAGCTGTTTTTT	CASSKERAGAVPGELFF
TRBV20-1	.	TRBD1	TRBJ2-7	TGCAGTGCTAGAGTCCAGGGGGCTGAGTACGAGCAGTACTTC	CSARVQGAEYEQYF
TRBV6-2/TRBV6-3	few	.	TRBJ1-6	TGTGCCAGCAGTTACTCGAGTCAACGACGGGGTAATTCACCCCTCCACTTT	CASSYSSQRRGNSPLHF
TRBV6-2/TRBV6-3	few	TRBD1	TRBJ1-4	TGTGCCAGCAGCCGACACCGGGACAGGGGGCGGAGAGAAGAAAAACTGTTTTTT	CASSRHRDRGRREEKLFF
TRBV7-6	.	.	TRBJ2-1	TGTGCCAGCAGCTCCTTCCCTATTATTAGGCAGGGGCGCTCCTACAATGAGCAGTTCTTC	CASSSFPIIRQGRSYNEQFF
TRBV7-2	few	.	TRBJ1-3	TGTGCCAGCAGCTTACTGCGGATCTCTGGAAACACCATATATTTT	CASSLLRISGNTIYF
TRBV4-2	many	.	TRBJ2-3	TGTGCCAGCAGCCTTGGACTTGAAACAGATACGCAGTATTTT	CASSLGLETDTQYF
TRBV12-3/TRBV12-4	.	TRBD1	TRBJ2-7	TGTGCCAGCAGCTGGGGACAGAAGACCTACGAGCAGTACTTC	CASSWGQKTYEQYF
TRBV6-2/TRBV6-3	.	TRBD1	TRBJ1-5	TGTGCCAGCAGATCCTCAGGGGGCGGGAATCAGCCCCAGCATTTT	CASRSSGGGNQPQHF
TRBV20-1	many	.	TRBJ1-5	TGCAGTGCTAGAGAAGTTGGTCTCGATCAGCCCCAGCATTTT	CSAREVGLDQPQHF
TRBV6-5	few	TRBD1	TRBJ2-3	TGTGCCAGCAGCCGACAGGGGGCGCGCACAGATACGCAGTATTTT	CASSRQGARTDTQYF
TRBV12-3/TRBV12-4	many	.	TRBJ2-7	TGTGCCAGCAGTTTAGGGACGGTTCCCTCCTACGAGCAGTACTTC	CASSLGTVPSYEQYF
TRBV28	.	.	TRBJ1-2	TGTGCCAGCAGTTCCCCCGGGGGGCTGAACTATGGCTACACCTTC	CASSSPGGLNYGYTF
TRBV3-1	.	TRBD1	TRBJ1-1	TGTGCCAGCAGCAGACAGGGGCCCACTGAAGCTTTCTTT	CASSRQGPTEAFF
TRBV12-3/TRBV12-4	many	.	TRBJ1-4	TGTGCCAGCAGAATGGACAACGGAGATGAAAAACTGTTTTTT	CASRMDNGDEKLFF
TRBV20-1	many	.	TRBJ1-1	TGCAGTGCTAGAGCTGGGAGGGCAAGGGGAACTGAAGCTTTCTTT	CSARAGRARGTEAFF
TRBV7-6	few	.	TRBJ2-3	TGTGCCAGCAGCTGGGCGGAGGGGGCTCGCACAGATACGCAGTATTTT	CASSWAEGARTDTQYF
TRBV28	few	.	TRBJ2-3	TGTGCCAGCAGTTTAAACTTAGCGGAGGGTAGCACAGATACGCAGTATTTT	CASSLNLAEGSTDTQYF
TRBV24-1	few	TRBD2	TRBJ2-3	TGTGCCACCAGTGATACCGGGACTAGCGAACCAGATACGCAGTATTTT	CATSDTGTSEPDTQYF
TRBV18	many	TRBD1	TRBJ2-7	TGTGCCAGCTCACCAGAAACGTGGGACAGGGGCTACGAGCAGTACTTC	CASSPETWDRGYEQYF
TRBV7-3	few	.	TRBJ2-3	TGTGCCAGCAGCTTAATGGATGTATCGAATACGCAGTATTTT	CASSLMDVSNTQYF
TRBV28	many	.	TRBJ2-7	TGTGCCAGCAGTTACACCCGGGGGTACGAGCAGTACTTC	CASSYTRGYEQYF
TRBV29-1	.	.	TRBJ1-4	TGCAGCGTTTCAAAGGCTGGGCAGGATAATGAAAAACTGTTTTTT	CSVSKAGQDNEKLFF
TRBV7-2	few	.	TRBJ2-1	TGTGCCAGCAGCTTAAAGGCGAGCTCCTACAATGAGCAGTTCTTC	CASSLKASSYNEQFF
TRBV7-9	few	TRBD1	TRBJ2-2	TGTGCCAGCAGCACCCGGACAGGGGGCCCTAACACCGGGGAGCTGTTTTTT	CASSTRTGGPNTGELFF
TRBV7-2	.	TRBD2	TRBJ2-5	TGTGCCAGCAGCTTAGCGCTGGCTAGCGGTCATTACCAAGAGACCCAGTACTTC	CASSLALASGHYQETQYF
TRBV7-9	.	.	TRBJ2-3	TGTGCCAGCAGCCGACTAGGGGGAAGCACAGATACGCAGTATTTT	CASSRLGGSTDTQYF
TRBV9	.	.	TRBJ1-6	TGTGCCAGCAGCTCCAACCGACCCGAACCCTCACCCCTCCACTTT	CASSSNRPEPSPLHF
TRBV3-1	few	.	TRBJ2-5	TGTGCCAGCAGCCAAGGCACCGGGGTTAGAGAGACCCAGTACTTC	CASSQGTGVRETQYF
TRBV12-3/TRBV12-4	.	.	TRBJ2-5	TGTGCCAGCAGTGTGGGCGGGCAGGAGACCCAGTGCTTC	CASSVGGQETQCF
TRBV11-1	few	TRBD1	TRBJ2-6	TGTGCCAGCAGCCCTCAGGGGGCTGGGGCCAACGTCCTGACTTTC	CASSPQGAGANVLTF
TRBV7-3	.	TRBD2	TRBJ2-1	TGTGCCAGCAGCTTAACGAGGTCCAGCGGGAGGGCCGATGAGCAGTTCTTC	CASSLTRSSGRADEQFF
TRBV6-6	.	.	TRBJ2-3	TGTGCCAGCAGACGGACAGAGAGCACAGATACGCAGTATTTT	CASRRTESTDTQYF
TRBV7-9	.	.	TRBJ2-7	TGTGCCAGCAGCTTAGTTAAGGGGGTCTCCTACGAGCAGTACTTC	CASSLVKGVSYEQYF
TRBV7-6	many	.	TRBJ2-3	TGTGCCAGCAGCTATAGCGCGGCGGTCACAGATACGCAGTATTTT	CASSYSAAVTDTQYF
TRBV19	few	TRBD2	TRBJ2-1	TGTGCCAGTAGAACCACTAGCGGGGCCTCCTACAATGAGCAGTTCTTC	CASRTTSGASYNEQFF
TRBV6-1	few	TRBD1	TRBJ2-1	TGTGCCAGCAGTGAAGCGCTACGGGACAGGGGGCCCGATGAGCAGTTCTTC	CASSEALRDRGPDEQFF
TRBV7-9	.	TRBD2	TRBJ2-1	TGTGCCAGCAGCACCCAAAGCGGGGCCGATTTGGGCGAGCAGTTCTTC	CASSTQSGADLGEQFF
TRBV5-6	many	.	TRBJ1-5	TGTGCCAGCAGCCCCTGGGGCCAGCCCCAGCATTTT	CASSPWGQPQHF
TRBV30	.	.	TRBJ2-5	TGTGCCTGGAGAATAAAGAGGGGGGGAGAGACCCAGTACTTC	CAWRIKRGGETQYF
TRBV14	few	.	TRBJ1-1	TGTGCCAGCAGCCCCAAGGCAGGGAACACTGAAGCTTTCTTT	CASSPKAGNTEAFF
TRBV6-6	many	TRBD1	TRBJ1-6	TGTGCCAGCAGCACAGGGGACCCCTATAATTCACCCCTCCACTTT	CASSTGDPYNSPLHF
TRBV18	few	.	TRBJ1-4	TGTGCCAGCTCACCAGGTTCAACTAATGAAAAACTGTTTTTT	CASSPGSTNEKLFF
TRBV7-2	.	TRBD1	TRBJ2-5	TGTGCCAGCAGCTTAGACTCCACAGGGGAAGCAGGGACCCAGTACTTC	CASSLDSTGEAGTQYF
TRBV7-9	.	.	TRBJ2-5	TGTGCCAGCAGCACCCGGGACCAAGAGACCCAGTACTTC	CASSTRDQETQYF
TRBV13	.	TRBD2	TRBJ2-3	TGTGCCAGCACCCAAGCGGGAGGGCCCACAGATACGCAGTATTTT	CASTQAGGPTDTQYF
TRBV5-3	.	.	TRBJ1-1	TGTGCCAGAAGCCCAGGGGACGGGGTGAACACTGAAGCTTTCTTT	CARSPGDGVNTEAFF
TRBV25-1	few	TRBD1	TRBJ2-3	TGTGCCAGTCGACAGGGCTCAAGCACAGATACGCAGTATTTT	CASRQGSSTDTQYF
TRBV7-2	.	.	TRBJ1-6	TGTGCCAGCAGCCTTACAGGGTCCTATAATTCACCCCTCCACTTT	CASSLTGSYNSPLHF
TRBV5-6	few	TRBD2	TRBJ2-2	TGTGCCAGCAGCGTATTACTAGCGCCCGGCACCGGGGAGCTGTTTTTT	CASSVLLAPGTGELFF